This is a list of T cell receptor beta chains from one sample in a study of shared clonotypes between healthy human individuals. Only in-frame clones appear in the TCRdb table, and some are missing; sequencing was by immunoSEQ multiplex PCR. The sample lists about 2 million clones, about 95% occurring once. Specimen: naive CD8+ T cells sorted from blood. The receptors here all came from a man between 18 and 29 years old in good health. CDR3s include the opening cysteine and the closing phenylalanine or tryptophan. The order of the fields is V gene, J gene, D gene, CDR3 DNA, CDR3 protein. D genes are given only for firm matches.

v_gene: TRBV9
j_gene: TRBJ2-5
d_gene: NA
CDR3nt: TGTGCCAGCAGCCCGCCCTTAGGGGAGACCCAGTACTTC
CDR3aa: CASSPPLGETQYF

v_gene: TRBV27
j_gene: TRBJ1-1
d_gene: NA
CDR3nt: TGTGCCAGCAGTTTATATGCAGGGACTGAAGCTTTCTTT
CDR3aa: CASSLYAGTEAFF

v_gene: TRBV28
j_gene: TRBJ1-1
d_gene: NA
CDR3nt: TGTGCCAGCAGTTCCCCGCGGTGGACTGAAGCTTTCTTT
CDR3aa: CASSSPRWTEAFF

v_gene: TRBV27
j_gene: TRBJ1-4
d_gene: NA
CDR3nt: TGTGCCAGCTCGTCCCACTCAGGGAATAATGAAAAACTGTTTTTT
CDR3aa: CASSSHSGNNEKLFF

v_gene: TRBV9
j_gene: TRBJ2-3
d_gene: NA
CDR3nt: TGTGCCAGCAGCGTGGAGGCCCAAGGAACAGATACGCAGTATTTT
CDR3aa: CASSVEAQGTDTQYF

v_gene: TRBV27
j_gene: TRBJ1-5
d_gene: NA
CDR3nt: TGTGCCAGCAGGGAGACAGGAACCAATCAGCCCCAGCATTTT
CDR3aa: CASRETGTNQPQHF

v_gene: TRBV4-3
j_gene: TRBJ2-3
d_gene: NA
CDR3nt: TGCGCCAGCAGCCAAGATCTCCCAGCGGCGGGCACAGATACGCAGTATTTT
CDR3aa: CASSQDLPAAGTDTQYF

v_gene: TRBV7-9
j_gene: TRBJ2-1
d_gene: NA
CDR3nt: TGTGCCAGCAGCCTTGAATTTATTTTTGAGCAGTTCTTC
CDR3aa: CASSLEFIFEQFF

v_gene: TRBV4-1
j_gene: TRBJ2-5
d_gene: TRBD2
CDR3nt: TGCGCCAGCAGCCAAGAAACTAGCGGGCGGTGGGAGACCCAGTACTTC
CDR3aa: CASSQETSGRWETQYF

v_gene: TRBV7-9
j_gene: TRBJ2-4
d_gene: TRBD2
CDR3nt: TGTGCCAGCAGCCCCTTCGCGGTAGCGGGAGTGAACATTCAGTACTTC
CDR3aa: CASSPFAVAGVNIQYF

v_gene: TRBV5-4
j_gene: TRBJ2-3
d_gene: NA
CDR3nt: TGTGCCAGCAGCTTGGGAAACTTGGGGGATACGCAGTATTTT
CDR3aa: CASSLGNLGDTQYF